A selection of T cell receptor beta chains follows, all from one sample in a study of T-cell reconstitution after alpha-beta-depleted transplantation in children. TCRdb reanalysed the PCR reads using MiXCR and keeps one entry per CDR3 protein. Counted here are more than 400,000 distinct CDR3 sequences, over 10% occurring once; the ten biggest clones make up 11% to 15%. The specimen comprised PBMCs, mostly from graft donor cells, sampled 180 days after TCRalphabeta/CD19-depleted stem cell transplant. These TCRs come from a female patient aged 2-9 years who had a stem cell transplant for aplastic anemia, so the T cells may come from the graft donor. CDR3s include the opening cysteine and the closing phenylalanine or tryptophan. A D gene is named only where the DNA matches it firmly. Size tells how often a clone was seen (once, few, many) or the class of an expanded clone, and some rows leave it out.

TRBV6-1,NA,TRBJ2-4,TRBD1,TGTGCCAGCAGAAACACAGGGGAGGCCAAAAACATTCAGTACTTC,CASRNTGEAKNIQYF
TRBV5-1,few,TRBJ2-1,TRBD2,TGCGCCAGCAGCTTAGGGACTAGCGGGAGAAAAGGCAATGAGCAGTTCTTC,CASSLGTSGRKGNEQFF
TRBV29-1,few,TRBJ1-3,TRBD1,TGCAGCGTTGAAGCGGTAAAGGGGGCTAGCTCTGGAAACACCATATATTTT,CSVEAVKGASSGNTIYF
TRBV12-3/TRBV12-4,many,TRBJ2-1,NA,TGTGCCAGCAGTTTATCGGCAGCCTACAATGAGCAGTTCTTC,CASSLSAAYNEQFF
TRBV29-1,NA,TRBJ2-7,TRBD2,TGCAGCGTTCGGACTAGCGGGACTTGGCGCTACGAGCAGTACTTC,CSVRTSGTWRYEQYF
TRBV9,NA,TRBJ2-2,TRBD1,TGTGCCAGCAGCGTTCCGGGACAGAGGAACACCGGGGAGCTGTTTTTT,CASSVPGQRNTGELFF
TRBV10-3,NA,TRBJ1-2,NA,TGTGCCATCAGTGAGTGGCAGTTCGCTAACTATGGCTACACCTTC,CAISEWQFANYGYTF
TRBV5-5,NA,TRBJ1-4,NA,TGTGCCAGCGGCCCGGGACACCGCGCAACTAATGAAAAACTGTTTTTT,CASGPGHRATNEKLFF
TRBV5-1,few,TRBJ2-5,NA,TGCGCCAGCAGCTTGTTAGTAGGGGAGACCCAGTACTTC,CASSLLVGETQYF
TRBV20-1,many,TRBJ2-2,TRBD1,TGCAGTGTTCTAGCCGGGACAGGGAAGAACACCGGGGAGCTGTTTTTT,CSVLAGTGKNTGELFF
TRBV20-1,many,TRBJ2-2,NA,TGCAGTGCCGTTCTGTCTAGCCGGAACACCGGGGAGCTGTTTTTT,CSAVLSSRNTGELFF
TRBV29-1,few,TRBJ2-5,TRBD2,TGCAGCGGGGAACTAGCGGAAGAGACCCAGTACTTC,CSGELAEETQYF
TRBV12-3/TRBV12-4,few,TRBJ1-1,NA,TGTGCCACCCGGGTTGGGGCTGAAGCTTTCTTT,CATRVGAEAFF
TRBV7-2,few,TRBJ2-1,TRBD2,TGTGCCAGCAGCTTTGGGACTAGCGTCTACAATGAGCAGTTCTTC,CASSFGTSVYNEQFF
TRBV18,NA,TRBJ2-2,TRBD2,TGTGCCAGCTCGCCCACTAGCGCCACGAACGCCGGGGAGCTGTTTTTT,CASSPTSATNAGELFF
TRBV9,NA,TRBJ1-5,NA,TGTGCCAGCAGCGTCCACAGGGCGGGTCAGCCCCAGCATTTT,CASSVHRAGQPQHF
TRBV11-2,NA,TRBJ2-1,TRBD2,TGTGCCAGCAGCTTAGATCGGGGACTACAAAATGAGCAGTTCTTC,CASSLDRGLQNEQFF
TRBV4-3,few,TRBJ2-1,NA,TGCGCCAGCAGCCAAACTCTAGGAACCTACTACAATGAGCAGTTCTTC,CASSQTLGTYYNEQFF
TRBV20-1,NA,TRBJ2-1,NA,TGCAGTGCTAGTCGGACGGGGAGAAAGCGCAATGAGCAGTTCTTC,CSASRTGRKRNEQFF
TRBV4-3,NA,TRBJ2-4,NA,TGCGCCAGCAGCCAAGAACATACAGTAGCCAAAAACATTCAGTACTTC,CASSQEHTVAKNIQYF
TRBV10-2,many,TRBJ2-2,NA,TGCGCCAGCAGAAACAGGGCGGCCGGGGAGCTGTTTTTT,CASRNRAAGELFF
TRBV7-8,few,TRBJ2-1,NA,TGTGCCAGCAGCCCCAGGGCCAGCTCCTACAATGAGCAGTTCTTC,CASSPRASSYNEQFF
TRBV7-2,few,TRBJ2-1,NA,TGTGCCAGCAGCTTATCAGAAAGCGCGAGCTCCTACAATGAGCAGTTCTTC,CASSLSESASSYNEQFF
TRBV7-3,NA,TRBJ2-5,TRBD1,TGTGCCAGCAGCTTAGGGACAGGGAGGCAAGAGACCCAGTACTTC,CASSLGTGRQETQYF
TRBV7-2,few,TRBJ1-1,NA,TGTGCCAGCAGCTTGACCCCGGGGGAGGGGGACACTGAAGCTTTCTTT,CASSLTPGEGDTEAFF
TRBV29-1,NA,TRBJ2-7,NA,TGCAGCGTTGAAAGGAGCGTCAACGAGCAGTACTTC,CSVERSVNEQYF
TRBV12-3/TRBV12-4,NA,TRBJ1-4,NA,TGTGCCAGCAGTTTAGTTCCGCCTAGGAATGAAAAACTGTTTTTT,CASSLVPPRNEKLFF
TRBV7-9,few,TRBJ2-1,TRBD2,TGTGCCAGCAGCTTAGGGACTAGCGGACAGTACAATGAGCAGTTCTTC,CASSLGTSGQYNEQFF
TRBV7-9,NA,TRBJ2-3,TRBD2,TGTGCCAGCAGCCCGAACCGACTAGCGGGGAGCACAGATACGCAGTATTTT,CASSPNRLAGSTDTQYF
TRBV29-1,many,TRBJ1-1,NA,TGCAGCGTTGTTGGGAGGGGATTGAACACTGAAGCTTTCTTT,CSVVGRGLNTEAFF
TRBV28,many,TRBJ2-7,NA,TGTGCCAGCAGTTTAGATAGGGTCTACGAGCAGTACTTC,CASSLDRVYEQYF
TRBV10-3,many,TRBJ2-3,NA,TGTGCCATCAGCGCCCTAGATACGCAGTATTTT,CAISALDTQYF
TRBV28,NA,TRBJ1-5,NA,TGTGCCAGCAGCCCTGGTGGCGGGAGCAATCAGCCCCAGCATTTT,CASSPGGGSNQPQHF
TRBV7-2,few,TRBJ1-5,NA,TGTGCCAGCAGCTTAGTCGACGCGAGCAATCAGCCCCAGCATTTT,CASSLVDASNQPQHF
TRBV5-1,NA,TRBJ1-3,TRBD1,TGCGCCAGCAGGGGGGACAGCTCTGGAAACACCATATATTTT,CASRGDSSGNTIYF
TRBV4-1,NA,TRBJ2-2,TRBD1,TGCGCCAGCAGCCAAGAGGGACAGCCTCTAGGGTCCGGGGAGCTGTTTTTT,CASSQEGQPLGSGELFF
TRBV4-2,NA,TRBJ1-2,NA,TGTGCCAGCAGCCAAGAACTACAGGGCTGGGCGTATGGCTACACCTTC,CASSQELQGWAYGYTF
TRBV12-3/TRBV12-4,NA,TRBJ1-5,NA,TGTGCCAGCACCCGGGACCGCGCTCAGCCCCAGCATTTT,CASTRDRAQPQHF
TRBV6-2/TRBV6-3,few,TRBJ2-5,NA,TGTGCCAGCAGTCACTCCAGGACGGTTCAAGAGACCCAGTACTTC,CASSHSRTVQETQYF
TRBV4-1,NA,TRBJ1-5,NA,TGCGCCAGCAGCCAGGTTCAGGGCTTCGGAGACAATCAGCCCCAGCATTTT,CASSQVQGFGDNQPQHF
TRBV20-1,NA,TRBJ2-7,NA,TGCAGTGCTAGCGTCGACATGGTTGAGGGCGAGCAGTACTTC,CSASVDMVEGEQYF
TRBV4-1,NA,TRBJ1-6,NA,TGCGCCAGCAGCCAAGATGAGGCCGCTGGGTACTTCTCCTCCTATAATTCACCCCTCCACTTT,CASSQDEAAGYFSSYNSPLHF
TRBV9,few,TRBJ2-3,TRBD2,TGTGCCAGCAGCGTCCGACTAGCCGCAGATACGCAGTATTTT,CASSVRLAADTQYF
TRBV7-8,NA,TRBJ1-2,NA,TGTGCCAGCAGCTACAGGGTTCTCTACTCCCGTGGTGTCCGCTATGGCTACACCTTC,CASSYRVLYSRGVRYGYTF
TRBV28,many,TRBJ2-1,NA,TGTGCCAGCAGTTTTTGGTCAGGGGCCGGAGTATACAATGAGCAGTTCTTC,CASSFWSGAGVYNEQFF
TRBV14,few,TRBJ2-3,NA,TGTGCCAGCAGCCAAGAACGGAGAGCTAGCACAGATACGCAGTATTTT,CASSQERRASTDTQYF
TRBV7-9,NA,TRBJ2-7,NA,TGTGCCAGCAGCCTAGAAGGAGGTCGTTACGAGCAGTACTTC,CASSLEGGRYEQYF
TRBV5-1,few,TRBJ2-2,NA,TGCGCCAGCAGCTTGACAGGGTTCCCCGGGGAGCTGTTTTTT,CASSLTGFPGELFF
TRBV3-1,NA,TRBJ2-2,NA,TGTGCCAGCAAAAAGGGGGGCGCGAACACCGGGGAGCTGTTTTTT,CASKKGGANTGELFF
TRBV27,NA,TRBJ2-5,NA,TGTGCCAGCAGTTTATTGGGGCGGAATAGACAAGAGACCCAGTACTTC,CASSLLGRNRQETQYF
TRBV19,few,TRBJ2-1,TRBD2,TGTGCCAGTAGTATATTCCCAGCGGGAGTATATTACAATGAGCAGTTCTTC,CASSIFPAGVYYNEQFF
TRBV7-2,many,TRBJ2-7,TRBD2,TGTGCCAGCAGTTCGAGGACTAGCGGCTCCTACGAGCAGTACTTC,CASSSRTSGSYEQYF
TRBV7-3,NA,TRBJ2-7,NA,TGTGCCAGCAGCCAGGGACCGAATTCCTACGAGCAGTACTTC,CASSQGPNSYEQYF